A single sample gave rise to the 9 T cell receptor beta chains below, sequenced in a study of T-cell memory formation after mild COVID-19. TCRdb processed the 5' RACE reads anew with MiXCR; each CDR3 protein has one entry. The sample records around 300,000 distinct CDR3 sequences, under 8.5% being singletons. Source material: PBMCs or a T cell subset sorted from them (not recorded which). The source of these receptors is a man aged 18 to 30 who had mild COVID-19 (a few samples of this study predate the infection). Cell type and time point are not known.

The V call is TRBV10-2, the J call TRBJ2-3, with no clear D. The CDR3 length is 16 residues. V was shortened by 3 bases and J by 0 bases, with 13 bases between the two germline ends. Germline V gene sequence: CDR1 WSHSY, CDR2 SAAADI. For the CDR3, the DNA is TGCGCCAGCAGTGATGGGGTCGGTATGAGCACAGATACGCAGTATTTT. This sequence encodes CASSDGVGMSTDTQYF.

The chain recombines TRBV7-9 with TRBJ2-3, with D tentatively TRBD1 or TRBD2 (5 bases each). The germline V gene has CDR1 SEHNR and CDR2 FQNEAQ (reference sequence). This CDR3 spans 16 amino acids. Trimming removed 7 bases at V and 0 bases at J, with 17 bases between. DNA of the CDR3: TGTGCCAGCACCTATCCGGACTGGGGGAGCACAGATACGCAGTATTTT. It yields the protein CASTYPDWGSTDTQYF. Full variable domain (outside the CDR3, taken from reference TRBV7-9 and TRBJ2-3): DTGVSQNPRHKITKRGQNVTFRCDPISEHNRLYWYRQTLGQGPEFLTYFQNEAQLEKSRLLSDRFSAERPKGSFSTLEIQRTEQGDSAMYLCASTYPDWGSTDTQYFGPGTRLTVL.

Here the CDR3 reads CSASPTQYNEQFF. The CDR3 DNA follows: TGCAGTGCTAGCCCAACCCAATACAATGAGCAGTTCTTC. The V and J genes are TRBV20-1 and TRBJ2-1; D unresolved. Germline V gives CDR1 DFQATT, CDR2 SNEGSKA (reference sequence). V was clipped by 3 bases and J by 4 bases, with 10 bases between them. The CDR3 is 13 amino acids.

Written as DNA, the CDR3 is TGTGCCAGCAGGAGGACAGGGCTCTTCGAAAAACTGTTTTTT. It codes for CASRRTGLFEKLFF. The chain couples TRBV7-6 to TRBJ1-4; 8 bases fit TRBD1. V lost 6 bases to trimming and J lost 8 bases; unmatched junction nucleotides: 8. The germline CDR1 and CDR2 sequences are SGHVS and FNYEAQ. The CDR3 has 14 amino acids.

This clonotype was counted only a few times. The chain couples TRBV5-4 to TRBJ1-1; the match to TRBD1 covers 7 bases. The germline V gene encodes CDR1 SGHNT and CDR2 YYREEE (reference sequence). The CDR3 has 15 amino acids. Germline trimming cut 5 bases from V and 2 bases from J; bases unmatched to any gene: 9. CDR3 residues: CASSTMDRLNTEAFF. CDR3 DNA sequence: TGTGCCAGCAGTACGATGGACAGGCTTAACACTGAAGCTTTCTTT.

This clonotype was counted only a few times. The V gene is TRBV5-5, the J gene TRBJ1-5, with D unclear. Trimming removed 0 bases from V and 5 bases from J, with 12 bases in between. CDR1 is SGHKS, CDR2 YYEKEE, per germline (reference sequence). The CDR3 runs 15 residues. Here the CDR3 DNA reads TGTGCCAGCAGCTTGGACCAGAAGCCTTATCAGCCCCAGCATTTT. Translated: CASSLDQKPYQPQHF.

This clonotype turned up a few times. The V gene is TRBV6-5, the J gene TRBJ2-7; TRBD1 agrees at 8 bases. V lost 6 bases and J lost 2; bases outside the gene matches: 12. The germline V gene has CDR1 MNHEY and CDR2 SVGAGI. This CDR3 has 16 residues. The DNA of the CDR3 is TGTGCCAGCAGATCAGACAGGGGAAGGGAAACCTACGAGCAGTACTTC. It is translated as CASRSDRGRETYEQYF.

In this sample, this clonotype turned up a few times. This sequence joins TRBV7-3 and TRBJ2-3, with D uncertain. Trimming pared 1 base from V and 0 bases from J, leaving 11 bases between. CDR3 length: 16 residues. Germline CDR1 and CDR2: SGHTA and FQGTGA. DNA of the CDR3: TGTGCCAGCAGCTTAATGGTACCCACTAGCACAGATACGCAGTATTTT. Its protein is CASSLMVPTSTDTQYF. Full variable domain (rest looked up from reference TRBV7-3 and TRBJ2-3): GAGVSQTPSNKVTEKGKYVELRCDPISGHTALYWYRQSLGQGPEFLIYFQGTGAADDSGLPNDRFFAVRPEGSVSTLKIQRTERGDSAVYLCASSLMVPTSTDTQYFGPGTRLTVL.

This clonotype was seen only a few times. The rearrangement uses TRBV30 and TRBJ1-5; no clear D. There are 13 residues in the CDR3. Germline CDR1 and CDR2: GTSNPN and SVGIG (reference sequence). Trimming left V 2 bases short and J 7 bases short, with 12 bases between. Here the CDR3 DNA reads TGTGCCTGGAGTAAAGGGTTGGGGCAGCCCCAGCATTTT. Translation gives CAWSKGLGQPQHF.